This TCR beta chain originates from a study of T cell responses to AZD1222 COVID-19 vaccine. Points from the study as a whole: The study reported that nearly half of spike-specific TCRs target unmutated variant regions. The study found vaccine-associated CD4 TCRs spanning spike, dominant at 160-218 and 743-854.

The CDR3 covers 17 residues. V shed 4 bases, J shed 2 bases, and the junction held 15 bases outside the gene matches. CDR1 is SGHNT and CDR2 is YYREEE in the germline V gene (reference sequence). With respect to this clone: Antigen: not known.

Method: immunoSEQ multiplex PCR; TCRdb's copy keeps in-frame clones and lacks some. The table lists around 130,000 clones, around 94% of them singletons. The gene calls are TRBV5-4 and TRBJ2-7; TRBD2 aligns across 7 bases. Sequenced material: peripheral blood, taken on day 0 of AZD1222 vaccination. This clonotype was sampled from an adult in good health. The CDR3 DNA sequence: TGTGCCAGCAGCCCTCCCACCAGAGGCGGGAGACCCTACGAGCAGTACTTC. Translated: CASSPPTRGGRPYEQYF.